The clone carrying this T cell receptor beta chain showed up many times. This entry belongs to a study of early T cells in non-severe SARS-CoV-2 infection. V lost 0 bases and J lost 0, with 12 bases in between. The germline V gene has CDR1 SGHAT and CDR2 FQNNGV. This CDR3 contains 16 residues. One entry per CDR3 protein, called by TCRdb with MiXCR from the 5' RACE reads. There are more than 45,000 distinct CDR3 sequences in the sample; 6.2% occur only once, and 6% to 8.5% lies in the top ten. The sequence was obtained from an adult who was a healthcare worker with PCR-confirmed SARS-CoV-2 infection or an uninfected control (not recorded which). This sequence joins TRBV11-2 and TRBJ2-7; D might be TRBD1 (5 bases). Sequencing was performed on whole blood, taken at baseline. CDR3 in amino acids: CASSLEGQRSSYEQYF. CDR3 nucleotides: TGTGCCAGCAGCTTAGAGGGGCAAAGGAGCTCCTACGAGCAGTACTTC. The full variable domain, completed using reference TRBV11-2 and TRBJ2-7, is EAGVAQSPRYKIIEKRQSVAFWCNPISGHATLYWYQQILGQGPKLLIQFQNNGVVDDSQLPKDRFSAERLKGVDSTLKIQPAKLEDSAVYLCASSLEGQRSSYEQYFGPGTRLTVT.